Detailed here is one TCR beta chain. It has no known antigen specificity. Per-nucleotide qualities are absent, and no much larger clonotype sits a single base away. This sample is drawn from a study of CD8+ T cells in alopecia areata (dated by TCRdb to 2016 to 2019). Concerning the study at large: Treated patients were enrolled in an open-label pilot trial of oral tofacitinib, 5 to 10 mg twice daily, for moderate-to-severe alopecia areata. Biopsies were taken from tofacitinib-treated patients at baseline and at 4 and 24 weeks of treatment, and a later scalp biopsy was taken in several of the tofacitinib-treated patients. Scalp clonality was compared across normal scalp (n=4), patchy alopecia areata scalp (n=8), and alopecia totalis/universalis scalp (n=8). immunoSEQ multiplex PCR using 35 Vbeta forward primers and 13 Jbeta reverse primers was used to amplify TCRbeta CDR3 regions. Human TCRbeta sequencing covered scalp tissue and sorted CD4+ and CD8+ peripheral blood T cells from patchy and totalis/universalis alopecia areata patients and healthy controls. High-throughput TCRbeta sequencing was used to examine T cell clonal expansion in alopecia areata in both the C3H/HeJ mouse model and human patients. The RNA source kit depended on sample type: the PAXgene miRNA kit for fixed scalp, the miRNeasy kit for PBMCs, and the RNeasy kit for mouse skin. Tofacitinib was administered for 6 to 18 months, and 6 months of follow-up off drug were then conducted to assess delayed response and recurrence. Here is what the overall study found, with its caveats: Higher clonality and more expanded CD8+ clones were observed in lesional scalp than in normal scalp, particularly in alopecia totalis/universalis, a finding suggestive of antigenic drive. Unlike mouse skin, where gammadelta T cells dominate, normal human skin contains resident alphabeta T cells that get sequenced too, which complicates analysis of the scalp TCR repertoire. Compared with mice, TCR sequences shared between patients were less clear, possibly partly because of HLA diversity across the patient population.

Library prep was done by the immunoSEQ multiplex PCR assay. RNA was extracted from all samples and reverse transcribed into cDNA as template for TCR sequencing. First-strand cDNA was synthesized using SuperScript III with a 2:1 mix of oligo-dT and random hexamers. A synthetic immune receptor repertoire was used to measure amplification bias, and any remaining bias was corrected computationally. Per the authors' processing: Raw reads were preprocessed to remove errors, and CDR3 was defined by IMGT conventions from the conserved cysteine to phenylalanine. Clonality was computed by normalizing Shannon entropy by log2 of the number of productive unique TCRs and subtracting the result from 1. Whether each scalp clone was CD4 or CD8 was inferred by checking scalp TCRbeta sequences against the CD4 and CD8 repertoires from sorted blood. Here the immuneACCESS table is served through TCRdb, limited to in-frame sequences with V and J called. Missing clones are a known gap in these copies; in checked studies unresolved V genes cover under half, and the rest lacks a known reason. V and J calls plus clone size are reproduced from that table; the DNA served to infer D and trimming. The sample has 7,000 to 9,500 clones on record, about three fifths of them singletons. Less than 15% of the sample goes to the ten largest clones.

V is pared back by 5 bases and J by 4 bases, with 6 bases lying between the germline termini. Taken from the germline V gene, the CDR1 and CDR2 loops are KGHSH and LQKENI. CDR3 length: 12 amino acids, cysteine to phenylalanine. Of the read, only the CDR3 DNA is kept; its 36 bases are in frame from base 1. Sample time point, as interpreted from the label and publication: baseline before oral tofacitinib. From alopecia areata patients, peripheral blood was collected along with lesional scalp punch biopsies. Human scalp biopsies were immediately fixed in PAXgene tissue containers. The clonotype comes from a human donor with alopecia areata. The receptor chain draws on TRBV18 and TRBJ1-5; TRBD1 could be the D gene, as 6 bases match. The sequenced sample was skin, obtained at week 0. The nucleotide sequence is given as TGTGCCAGCTCAGGGACAAATCAGCCCCAGCATTTT. It translates to CASSGTNQPQHF.